Sequencing of this T cell receptor (beta chain) was carried out in a study of blood T cells in healthy people across ages. Findings and limits, study-wide: Unsorted PBMCs prevented conclusive naive versus antigen-experienced comparison.

About this clonotype itself: Its target is not known.

The authors drew around 9.4 milliliters of peripheral blood from each donor. The CDR3 totals 20 residues. From germline, CDR1 is SGDLS and CDR2 YYNGEE. V was cut by 0 bases and J by 0 bases, with 22 bases left in between. PCR was performed a second time for about 7 to 12 cycles using a sample-barcoded 5' primer and a J-beta primer mix. The template-switch adaptor, which had 12 random nucleotides, put a tag on each cDNA molecule. Sequencing recovered at least 3 million CDR3-containing paired-end reads from each sample. One entry per CDR3 protein, called by TCRdb with MiXCR from the 5' RACE reads. The sample consists of hundreds of thousands of distinct CDR3 sequences, about 30% of them appearing once.

The V and J genes are TRBV9 and TRBJ2-1; D call uncertain. Material for sequencing was blood. This TCR derives from a woman of 80 years or more in good health. CDR3: CASSVVPLEFSESSYNEQFF. CDR3 sequence (DNA): TGTGCCAGCAGCGTAGTCCCCCTAGAATTTAGTGAGAGCTCCTACAATGAGCAGTTCTTC.